These 2 T cell receptor beta chains originate from one sample sequenced in a study of regulatory and conventional T cells in RAG deficiency. Blood CD4+ CD25-low CD127-high conventional T cells supplied the genomic DNA template. Profiling relied on immunoSEQ multiplex PCR, and the TCRdb table lists in-frame clones only, not all of them. The sample yields about 30,000 clones, approximately 80% seen once. These data were also reused for a study on regulatory T cells. In that study: The primer mix had 52 TRBV and 13 TRBJ primers.

Sequenced material: CD4+ effector T cells sorted from blood. The receptor source for this set is a human donor in good health.

This clone was recorded a few times. This chain connects TRBV5-4 to TRBJ1-2, with D unresolved. CDR3 length: 12 residues. V was clipped by 3 bases and J by 5 bases, with 8 bases between them. Germline V gives CDR1 SGHNT, CDR2 YYREEE (reference sequence). The CDR3 nucleotides are TGTGCCAGCAGCTGGCAGCTATATGGCTACACCTTC. This translates into CASSWQLYGYTF.

The V call is TRBV7-8, the J call TRBJ2-2, with 8 bases aligning to TRBD2. V was pared by 5 bases and J by 0 bases, with 2 bases of the junction left unmatched. This CDR3 contains 15 residues. Germline CDR1 SGHVS, CDR2 FQNEAQ. The CDR3 DNA sequence: TGTGCCAGCAGCATTAGCGGGGCGAACACCGGGGAGCTGTTTTTT. Its translation is CASSISGANTGELFF. Variable domain in full (rest from reference TRBV7-8 and TRBJ2-2): GAGVSQSPRYKVAKRGQDVALRCDPISGHVSLFWYQQALGQGPEFLTYFQNEAQLDKSGLPSDRFFAERPEGSVSTLKIQRTQQEDSAVYLCASSISGANTGELFFGEGSRLTVL.